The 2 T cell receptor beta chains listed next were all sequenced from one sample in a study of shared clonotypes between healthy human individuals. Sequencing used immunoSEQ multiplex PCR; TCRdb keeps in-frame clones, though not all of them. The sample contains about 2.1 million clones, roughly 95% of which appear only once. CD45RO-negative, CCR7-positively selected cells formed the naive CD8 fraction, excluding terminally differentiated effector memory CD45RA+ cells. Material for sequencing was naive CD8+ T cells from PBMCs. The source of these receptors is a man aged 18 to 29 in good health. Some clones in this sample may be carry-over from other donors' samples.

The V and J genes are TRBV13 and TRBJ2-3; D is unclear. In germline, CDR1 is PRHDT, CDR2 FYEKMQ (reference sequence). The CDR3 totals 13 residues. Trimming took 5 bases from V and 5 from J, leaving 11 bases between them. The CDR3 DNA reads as TGTGCCAGCAGCCCTCGGAAACTAGATACGCAGTATTTT. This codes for CASSPRKLDTQYF.

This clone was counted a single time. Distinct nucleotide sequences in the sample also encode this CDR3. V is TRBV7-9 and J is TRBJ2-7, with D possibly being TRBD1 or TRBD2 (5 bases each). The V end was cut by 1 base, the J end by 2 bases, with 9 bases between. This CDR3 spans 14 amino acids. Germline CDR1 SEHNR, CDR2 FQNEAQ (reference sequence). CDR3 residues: CASSLVGATYEQYF. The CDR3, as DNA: TGTGCCAGCAGCTTAGTCGGGGCCACCTACGAGCAGTACTTC. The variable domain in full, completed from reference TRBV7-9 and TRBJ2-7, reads DTGVSQNPRHKITKRGQNVTFRCDPISEHNRLYWYRQTLGQGPEFLTYFQNEAQLEKSRLLSDRFSAERPKGSFSTLEIQRTEQGDSAMYLCASSLVGATYEQYFGPGTRLTVT.